This T cell receptor (beta chain) comes out of a study of T cell responses to AZD1222 COVID-19 vaccine. Comment on this clone: Its specificity is not known.

General observations from the study: Regions left unmutated in variants are reportedly the target of nearly half of spike-specific TCRs.

This table comes from immunoSEQ multiplex PCR, and its TCRdb copy is limited to in-frame clones, with some not included. The profile shows 50,000 to 55,000 clones, about 87% of them singletons. V lost 5 bases to trimming and J lost 9 bases; unmatched junction nucleotides: 6. The length of the CDR3 is 13 residues. From germline, CDR1 is LNHDA and CDR2 SQIVND (reference sequence). The starting material was peripheral blood, obtained 28 days after the second AZD1222 dose. This sequence was found in an adult who received the AZD1222 COVID-19 vaccine. The chain uses TRBV19 and TRBJ2-1; 8 nucleotides align to TRBD1. This CDR3 reads CASSQGALGEQFF. The CDR3 DNA sequence: TGTGCCAGTAGTCAGGGGGCGCTAGGTGAGCAGTTCTTC.